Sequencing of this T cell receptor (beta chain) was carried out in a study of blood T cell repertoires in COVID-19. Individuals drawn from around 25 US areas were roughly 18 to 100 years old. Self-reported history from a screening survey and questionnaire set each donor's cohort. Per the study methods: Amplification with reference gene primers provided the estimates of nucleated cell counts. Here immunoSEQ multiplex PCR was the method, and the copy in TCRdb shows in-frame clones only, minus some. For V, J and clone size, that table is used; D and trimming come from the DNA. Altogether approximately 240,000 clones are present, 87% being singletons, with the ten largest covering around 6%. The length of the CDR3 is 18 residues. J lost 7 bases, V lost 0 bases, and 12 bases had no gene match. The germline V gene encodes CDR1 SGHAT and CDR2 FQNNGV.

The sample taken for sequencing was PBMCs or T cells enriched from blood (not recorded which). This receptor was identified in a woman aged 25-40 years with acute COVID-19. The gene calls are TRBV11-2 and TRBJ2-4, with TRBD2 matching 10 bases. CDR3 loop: CASSLDIRLAGDKNIQYF. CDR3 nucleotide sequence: TGTGCCAGCAGCTTAGATATCCGGCTAGCGGGAGATAAGAACATTCAGTACTTC. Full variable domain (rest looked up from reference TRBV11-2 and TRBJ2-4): EAGVAQSPRYKIIEKRQSVAFWCNPISGHATLYWYQQILGQGPKLLIQFQNNGVVDDSQLPKDRFSAERLKGVDSTLKIQPAKLEDSAVYLCASSLDIRLAGDKNIQYFGAGTRLSVL.